The clone carrying this T cell receptor (beta chain) was seen a handful of times. The antigen remains unidentified. The same CDR3 can be traced to other DNA sequences in this sample. The entry originates in a study of beta chain features in type 1 diabetes. Germline values: CDR1 SNHLY, CDR2 FYNNEI. The CDR3 runs to 13 residues. Trimming cost V 6 bases and J 2 bases, with 10 bases left between them. Expressed TCRB transcripts were sequenced after all isolated RNA was converted to cDNA. Measured with immunoSEQ multiplex PCR; TCRdb has only the in-frame clones, and not every one. Of more than 100,000 clones listed, around 8.8% are singletons. Findings of the study overall: Moderate yet significant TCRB CDR3 shortening was seen in Type 1 diabetes patients in all four CD4+ subsets.

The receptor was derived from a man aged 30 to 45 with type 1 diabetes. The sample was central memory CD4+ T cells from blood. The gene calls are TRBV2 and TRBJ1-2; D is undetermined. CDR3 bases: TGTGCCAGCAGCGCCGGAGGGAACTATGGCTACACCTTC. Amino acids: CASSAGGNYGYTF.